The 23 T cell receptor beta chains below come from one sample, sequenced in a study of identical twins. TCRdb independently ran MiXCR on the 5' RACE reads; one entry per CDR3 protein. The table includes some 1,600,000 distinct CDR3 sequences, roughly a third detected once. The sequenced sample was cord blood. Receptors were obtained from a newborn girl in good health.

This clonotype was seen more than once but under ten times. The chain uses TRBV20-1 and TRBJ2-3, with D perhaps being TRBD1 or TRBD2 (5 bases each). CDR3 length: 13 residues. The germline V gene encodes CDR1 DFQATT and CDR2 SNEGSKA (reference sequence). Trimming left V 6 bases short and J 3 bases short, with 13 bases between. The CDR3 is CSAGVEGTDTQYF. The DNA of the CDR3 is TGCAGTGCAGGGGTCGAGGGGACAGATACGCAGTATTTT.

This chain uses TRBV6-6 with TRBJ2-1, with 9 nucleotides matching TRBD1. V lost 5 bases and J lost 3; bases outside the gene matches: 5. The CDR3 loop spans 15 amino acids. From germline, CDR1 is MNHNY and CDR2 SVGAGI (reference sequence). CDR3 loop: CASSHRDRVYNEQFF. Here the CDR3 DNA reads TGTGCCAGCAGTCACCGGGACAGGGTCTACAATGAGCAGTTCTTC.

The V call is TRBV2, the J call TRBJ2-1; 14 positions match TRBD2. Trimming removed 3 bases from V and 5 bases from J; junction bases left unmatched: 9. CDR1 is SNHLY and CDR2 is FYNNEI in the germline V gene. This CDR3 is built from 18 residues. The CDR3 DNA is TGTGCCAGCAGTGATGGTGTGCGGGGACTAGCGGGGGACAATGAGCAGTTCTTC. Its translation is CASSDGVRGLAGDNEQFF.

The chain carries TRBV20-1 and TRBJ2-2; 12 positions match TRBD2. The CDR3 covers 16 residues. V gave up 2 bases and J gave up 2 bases; unmatched junction bases: 3. The germline V gene has CDR1 DFQATT and CDR2 SNEGSKA (reference sequence). The DNA for the CDR3 is TGCAGTGCTAGACTAGCGGGGGGGAGAAACACCGGGGAGCTGTTTTTT. This codes for CSARLAGGRNTGELFF.

This clonotype was seen at least ten times. V usage is TRBV7-2 and J usage is TRBJ2-1, with TRBD2 matching 9 bases. The CDR3 is made up of 15 amino acids. Germline V gene sequence: CDR1 SGHTA, CDR2 FQGNSA. The V gene end was trimmed by 8 bases and the J gene end by 6 bases; junction bases not matched to a gene: 11. The CDR3 sequence is CASVQGPSGANEQFF. The CDR3 coding sequence is TGTGCCAGCGTACAAGGGCCTAGCGGGGCCAATGAGCAGTTCTTC.

The chain couples TRBV20-1 to TRBJ1-1; D might be TRBD1 (6 bases). The CDR3 extends over 15 amino acids. Trimming removed 5 bases from V and 0 bases from J, with 16 bases in between. Looked up from germline, CDR1 is DFQATT and CDR2 is SNEGSKA (reference sequence). The CDR3: CSALWDTLLNTEAFF. CDR3 nucleotides: TGCAGTGCTCTTTGGGACACCCTCTTGAACACTGAAGCTTTCTTT.

This clonotype was observed a few times. The chain joins TRBV10-3 to TRBJ1-2; D perhaps matches TRBD1 (5 bases). The CDR3 is 14 amino acids. With 11 bases removed from V and 1 base from J, the gap between germline ends came to 17 bases. Germline V gives CDR1 ENHRY, CDR2 SYGVKD. As DNA, the CDR3 is TGTGCCGTTCGTCGGGGCAGGGATAACTATGGCTACACCTTC. Protein: CAVRRGRDNYGYTF.

The chain is built from TRBV29-1 and TRBJ1-2, with D tentatively TRBD1 (6 bases). The CDR3 runs to 13 residues. Looked up from germline, CDR1 is SQVTM and CDR2 is ANQGSEA. The V end was cut by 4 bases, the J end by 1 base, with 10 bases between. The CDR3 DNA is TGCAGCGTTGCCTGGACAGTTAACTATGGCTACACCTTC. Protein: CSVAWTVNYGYTF.

This clonotype was observed at least ten times. The chain has TRBV29-1 and TRBJ2-5; D gene uncertain. V shed 2 bases and J shed 5 bases, with 6 bases lying between them. This CDR3 contains 11 residues. Germline CDR1 and CDR2: SQVTM and ANQGSEA. CDR3 nucleotides: TGCAGCGTTGAACCCTTGGAGACCCAGTACTTC. The encoded protein is CSVEPLETQYF. The full variable domain, in which reference TRBV29-1 and TRBJ2-5 provide the parts outside the CDR3, is SAVISQKPSRDICQRGTSLTIQCQVDSQVTMMFWYRQQPGQSLTLIATANQGSEATYESGFVIDKFPISRPNLTFSTLTVSNMSPEDSSIYLCSVEPLETQYFGPGTRLLVL.

The chain is built from TRBV4-1 and TRBJ2-7; 8 positions match TRBD2. Germline CDR1 reads MGHRA; CDR2 reads YSYEKL. V lost 0 bases to trimming and J lost 7 bases; unmatched junction nucleotides: 20. The CDR3 length is 19 residues. CDR3 nucleotide sequence: TGCGCCAGCAGCCAAGACCCGATACCCCTTAGCGGGATAAACTATGAGCAGTACTTC. As protein: CASSQDPIPLSGINYEQYF.

V usage is TRBV3-1 and J usage is TRBJ2-6, with 11 positions matching TRBD2. The germline V gene encodes CDR1 LGHDT and CDR2 YNNKEL (reference sequence). Trimming took 4 bases from V and 5 from J; bases not matched to a gene: 13. This CDR3 has 19 residues. CDR3 region: CASSRNPGTSGLRANVLTF. CDR3 bases: TGTGCCAGCAGCCGAAACCCCGGGACTAGCGGTCTTAGGGCCAACGTCCTGACTTTC.

The chain joins TRBV9 to TRBJ2-5; D uncertain. V lost 1 base, J lost 5 bases, and 9 bases lay in between. CDR1 is SGDLS, CDR2 YYNGEE, per germline. The CDR3 loop spans 13 amino acids. The CDR3 DNA reads TGTGCCAGCAGCGTAAGGTTCGGGGAGACCCAGTACTTC. Translation: CASSVRFGETQYF.

This sequence joins TRBV9 and TRBJ2-5; D uncertain. The J call may not be correct, given that the DNA end is closer to TRBJ2-7. The CDR3 extends over 14 amino acids. Germline V lookup: CDR1 SGDLS, CDR2 YYNGEE. The CDR3 DNA reads TGTGCCAGCAGCGTAACGGGTCTCTCACTCGAGCAGTACTTC. It codes for CASSVTGLSLEQYF.

This clonotype was recorded only once. This rearrangement joins TRBV4-1 to TRBJ1-4; D may be TRBD1 (5 bases). Deletions cut 5 bases from V and 2 bases from J, with 12 bases between. This CDR3 has 15 amino acids. Germline lookup yields CDR1 MGHRA and CDR2 YSYEKL. The CDR3 region is CASSYRRGTNEKLFF. CDR3 in DNA: TGCGCCAGCAGCTACCGGCGGGGGACTAATGAAAAACTGTTTTTT.

This clonotype has more than one count but fewer than ten. V gene TRBV3-1 combines with J gene TRBJ2-7; weak D call: TRBD1 (6 bases). The end of the DNA is better explained by TRBJ2-5, so the J call may be wrong. There are 13 residues in the CDR3. Per the germline V gene, CDR1 is LGHDT and CDR2 is YNNKEL (reference sequence). The CDR3 protein is CASSQGARETQYF. For the CDR3, the DNA is TGTGCCAGCAGCCAGGGGGCGAGGGAGACCCAGTACTTC.

V usage is TRBV2 and J usage is TRBJ2-3; D uncertain. The germline V gene has CDR1 SNHLY and CDR2 FYNNEI. Trimming took 5 bases from V and 2 from J, leaving 11 bases between them. The CDR3 contains 14 residues. The chain's CDR3 is CASSSVDLTDTQYF. CDR3 nucleotides: TGTGCCAGCAGTTCGGTAGACCTCACAGATACGCAGTATTTT. Looking up the rest from reference TRBV2 and TRBJ2-3 gives the full variable domain: EPEVTQTPSHQVTQMGQEVILRCVPISNHLYFYWYRQILGQKVEFLVSFYNNEISEKSEIFDDQFSVERPDGSNFTLKIRSTKLEDSAMYFCASSSVDLTDTQYFGPGTRLTVL.

The chain couples TRBV7-2 to TRBJ1-2; D possibly corresponds to TRBD1 (5 bases). Germline V gene lookup returns CDR1 SGHTA and CDR2 FQGNSA. V was pared by 6 bases and J by 3 bases, with 17 bases between. This CDR3 has 15 amino acids. CDR3 DNA sequence: TGTGCCAGCAGTCACCGGGCAGGGTCGGACTATGGCTACACCTTC. This sequence encodes CASSHRAGSDYGYTF.

CDR3 region: CSARDWATSGTDTQYF. The DNA for the CDR3 is TGCAGTGCTAGAGATTGGGCGACTAGCGGCACAGATACGCAGTATTTT. The V and J genes are TRBV20-1 and TRBJ2-3; 8 bases fit TRBD2. With V trimmed by 0 bases and J by 1 base, 6 bases remained unmatched. The CDR3 is 16 residues long. Germline CDR1 DFQATT, CDR2 SNEGSKA (reference sequence).

The J gene is TRBJ2-7, the V gene TRBV20-1; 7 positions match TRBD1. This CDR3 spans 16 amino acids. Trimming at V came to 0 bases and at J to 6 bases, leaving 14 bases not matched to a gene. Germline-derived CDR1 and CDR2 are DFQATT and SNEGSKA (reference sequence). CDR3 bases: TGCAGTGCTAGAGATTGGACAGGAGGATCTTGGGGCGAGCAGTACTTC. Encoded protein: CSARDWTGGSWGEQYF.

The chain carries TRBV6-2 or TRBV6-3 and TRBJ1-2; D gene uncertain. This CDR3 contains 15 residues. Germline-derived CDR1 and CDR2 are MNHEY and SVGEGT. Trimming shortened V by 4 bases and J by 5 bases, and 17 bases separated the two germline ends. The CDR3 coding sequence is TGTGCCAGCAGTTCGGCAGGCCCTATACCGTATGGCTACACCTTC. Translating it yields CASSSAGPIPYGYTF.

The rearrangement joins TRBV14 to TRBJ2-1, with 9 positions matching TRBD2. The length of the CDR3 is 12 residues. Germline V gene data show CDR1 as SGHDN and CDR2 as FVKESK. The V segment lost 5 bases and the J segment 10 bases; nucleotides outside the gene matches: 3. In DNA form, the CDR3 reads TGTGCCAGCAGCGACGGACTAGCGGAGCAGTTCTTC. Translated: CASSDGLAEQFF.

The chain uses TRBV29-1 and TRBJ2-7; no reliable D call. The J call may be wrong; the DNA end is better matched by TRBJ2-5. CDR1 SQVTM and CDR2 ANQGSEA come from the germline V gene. This CDR3 region has 12 residues. The chain's CDR3 is CSVLGLLGTQYF. The CDR3 nucleotides read TGCAGCGTTCTGGGATTATTGGGGACCCAGTACTTC.

CDR3 loop: CASSPSRGRSSGNTIYF. CDR3 bases: TGTGCCAGCAGTCCATCCAGAGGACGATCGTCTGGAAACACCATATATTTT. The chain recombines TRBV28 with TRBJ1-3; D call uncertain. Between the trimmed V and J ends, which lost 5 bases and 1 base, there was a span of 18 bases. Per the germline V gene, CDR1 is MDHEN and CDR2 is SYDVKM. The CDR3 covers 17 residues.